This T cell receptor (beta chain) was captured in a study of cytomegalovirus exposure and HLA in healthy donors. Study-wide background: A data release that came early held approximately 85 million unique TCRs from HLA-typed donors.

The CDR3 contains 15 residues. The germline V gene has CDR1 MRHNA and CDR2 SNTAGT. V dropped 4 bases and J dropped 0; count of bases not matched to a gene: 6. The PCR contained 60 Vbeta and 13 Jbeta primers. Assay: immunoSEQ multiplex PCR; the TCRdb copy retains only in-frame clones and omits some. The sample lists approximately 85,000 clones, nearly 80% occurring once. The sequence came from a woman aged 50 to 60 in good health and CMV-seropositive. The rearrangement uses TRBV6-4 and TRBJ2-7, with 7 bases that match TRBD1. Sample: PBMCs. CDR3 bases: TGTGCCAGCAGTGCGACAGGGCCTCGCTCCTACGAGCAGTACTTC. Protein: CASSATGPRSYEQYF.